Presented here are 32 T cell receptor beta chains from one specimen sequenced in a study of cytomegalovirus exposure and HLA in healthy donors. This PCR relied on a set of 60 Vbeta primers and 13 Jbeta primers. Assay used: immunoSEQ multiplex PCR; TCRdb lists only in-frame clones, some missing. The repertoire holds approximately 150,000 clones, with about three quarters as singletons. The sample taken for sequencing was PBMCs. The receptors were gathered from a man aged 35-49 years in good health and CMV-seropositive.

V usage is TRBV9 and J usage is TRBJ2-3; 8 bases align to TRBD2. Germline CDR1 and CDR2: SGDLS and YYNGEE. The CDR3 extends over 16 amino acids. Trimming at V came to 1 base and at J to 2 bases, leaving 6 bases not matched to a gene. In DNA form, the CDR3 reads TGTGCCAGCAGCGTATTAACTAGCGGATCCACAGATACGCAGTATTTT. Translating gives CASSVLTSGSTDTQYF.

This clone was seen more than once but under ten times. V gene TRBV19 combines with J gene TRBJ1-1, with 10 bases matching TRBD1. The germline CDR1 and CDR2 sequences are LNHDA and SQIVND (reference sequence). The CDR3 has 14 amino acids. V lost 7 bases to trimming and J lost 10 bases; unmatched junction nucleotides: 12. The chain's CDR3 is CASTTGGDPGVAFF. CDR3 nucleotide sequence: TGTGCCAGTACGACAGGGGGCGATCCGGGAGTAGCTTTCTTT.

The gene calls are TRBV28 and TRBJ2-1; D perhaps matches TRBD1 (6 bases). CDR1 and CDR2 (germline): MDHEN, SYDVKM. The CDR3 has 14 amino acids. V was shortened by 8 bases and J by 0 bases, with 11 bases between the two germline ends. Here the CDR3 reads CASGQGSSYNEQFF. CDR3 nucleotides: TGTGCCAGCGGCCAGGGGAGCTCCTACAATGAGCAGTTCTTC.

This chain uses TRBV19 with TRBJ1-4; TRBD1 is a possible D gene (6 bases). CDR3 length: 14 residues. Germline loops: CDR1 LNHDA, CDR2 SQIVND (reference sequence). The V end lost 3 bases, the J end lost 5 bases, and 10 bases lay between the germline ends. CDR3: CASSIRQGNEKLFF. The CDR3 coding sequence is TGTGCCAGTAGTATTCGGCAGGGGAATGAAAAACTGTTTTTT.

The rearrangement uses TRBV7-8 and TRBJ2-7, with D perhaps matching TRBD2 (6 bases). The CDR3 length is 14 residues. V was pared by 5 bases and J by 0 bases, with 11 bases between. Germline-derived CDR1 and CDR2 are SGHVS and FQNEAQ. The CDR3: CASSTGTGSYEQYF. DNA of the CDR3: TGTGCCAGCAGCACCGGGACTGGCTCCTACGAGCAGTACTTC.

The chain has TRBV6-4 and TRBJ2-3; 9 nucleotides agree with TRBD2. The CDR3 is 15 residues long. The V and J ends lost 6 bases and 4 bases, in that order; junction bases with no gene match: 8. The germline V gene encodes CDR1 MRHNA and CDR2 SNTAGT. For the CDR3, the DNA is TGTGCCAGCAGCCCTCGCGCGGGAGGGGCAGATACGCAGTATTTT. Translating gives CASSPRAGGADTQYF.

This chain uses TRBV28 with TRBJ2-4; TRBD1 matches 10 bases. The germline V gene encodes CDR1 MDHEN and CDR2 SYDVKM. CDR3 length: 17 residues. Germline trimming cut 5 bases from V and 3 bases from J; bases unmatched to any gene: 10. The chain's CDR3 is CASSLNRDRGGKNIQYF. Written as DNA, the CDR3 is TGTGCCAGCAGTCTCAACCGGGACAGGGGCGGCAAAAACATTCAGTACTTC.

The chain is built from TRBV28 and TRBJ2-3, with 9 bases aligning to TRBD2. Trimming removed 4 bases from V and 2 bases from J; junction bases left unmatched: 7. Per the germline V gene, CDR1 is MDHEN and CDR2 is SYDVKM. The CDR3 is 16 residues long. The DNA for the CDR3 is TGTGCCAGCAGTTCTCAGACTAGCGGCTTCACAGATACGCAGTATTTT. It encodes CASSSQTSGFTDTQYF.

Comments on this clone: Mismatch with germline at one junction end may stem from a read error. The gene calls are TRBV15 and TRBJ1-2; 10 bases line up with TRBD1. CDR3 size: 13 residues. In germline, CDR1 is LNHNV, CDR2 YYDKDF (reference sequence). The CDR3: CATSRSRQGAPGF. The CDR3 nucleotides read TGTGCCACCAGCAGAAGTAGACAGGGGGCCCCCGGCTTC.

The chain has TRBV19 and TRBJ2-5; D remains unclear. This CDR3 contains 13 residues. Germline V lookup: CDR1 LNHDA, CDR2 SQIVND (reference sequence). Between the trimmed V and J ends, which lost 5 bases and 5 bases, there was a span of 12 bases. CDR3 sequence reads: CASSPDWVETQYF. The CDR3 nucleotides are TGTGCCAGTAGTCCTGACTGGGTGGAGACCCAGTACTTC. Full variable domain (rest looked up from reference TRBV19 and TRBJ2-5): DGGITQSPKYLFRKEGQNVTLSCEQNLNHDAMYWYRQDPGQGLRLIYYSQIVNDFQKGDIAEGYSVSREKKESFPLTVTSAQKNPTAFYLCASSPDWVETQYFGPGTRLLVL.

This clone was counted a single time. V usage is TRBV18 and J usage is TRBJ1-1; D gene ambiguous. V was trimmed by 4 bases and J by 1 base, leaving 7 bases between them. There are 13 residues in the CDR3. CDR1 is KGHSH, CDR2 LQKENI, per germline. The CDR3 DNA sequence: TGTGCCAGCTCACGGGCCTCGAACACTGAAGCTTTCTTT. Its protein is CASSRASNTEAFF.

The gene calls are TRBV7-8 and TRBJ1-5; D perhaps matches TRBD1 (6 bases). CDR1 SGHVS and CDR2 FQNEAQ come from the germline V gene. CDR3 length: 14 residues. Trimming cost V 1 base and J 5 bases, with 9 bases left between them. In DNA, the CDR3 is TGTGCCAGCAGCTTAGGGGCAGGGGATCAGCCCCAGCATTTT. Amino acids: CASSLGAGDQPQHF.

The chain combines TRBV30 with TRBJ1-1; 9 bases are shared with TRBD1. CDR3 length equals 14 residues. The germline V gene encodes CDR1 GTSNPN and CDR2 SVGIG (reference sequence). The CDR3 DNA follows: TGTGCTTCGCTCCGGGGACAGGGATGGACTGAAGCTTTCTTT. It codes for CASLRGQGWTEAFF.

This sequence joins TRBV29-1 and TRBJ2-3, with 7 bases aligning to TRBD1. V was clipped by 6 bases and J by 2 bases; unmatched bases: 11. Germline loops: CDR1 SQVTM, CDR2 ANQGSEA. The CDR3 has 15 residues. The CDR3 nucleotides are TGCAGCGTAGAGGAACAGGGGCGATACACAGATACGCAGTATTTT. As protein: CSVEEQGRYTDTQYF.

This clone was counted once. The rearrangement links TRBV2 to TRBJ2-2, with 16 nucleotides matching TRBD2. CDR3 size: 15 residues. V shed 8 bases and J 6 bases; nucleotides not matched to a gene: 3. Germline CDR1 is SNHLY and CDR2 is FYNNEI. CDR3 loop: CASAGLAGGPGELFF. The DNA for the CDR3 is TGTGCCAGCGCGGGACTAGCGGGAGGGCCCGGGGAGCTGTTTTTT.

V is TRBV15 and J is TRBJ2-2, with 8 bases that match TRBD2. Germline lookup yields CDR1 LNHNV and CDR2 YYDKDF (reference sequence). The CDR3 has 16 residues. V lost 1 base, J lost 7 bases, and 8 bases stayed unmatched. Here the CDR3 reads CATSRVSGTGNGELFF. CDR3 DNA: TGTGCCACCAGCAGAGTTAGCGGGACGGGAAACGGGGAGCTGTTTTTT.

The gene calls are TRBV11-2 and TRBJ1-5, with D unclear. V lost 2 bases, J lost 3 bases, and 5 bases lay in between. The CDR3 totals 13 residues. The germline gives CDR1 SGHAT, CDR2 FQNNGV. CDR3: CASSLSVNQPQHF. For the CDR3, the DNA is TGTGCCAGCAGCTTATCGGTCAATCAGCCCCAGCATTTT.

The chain is built from TRBV19 and TRBJ2-4; possible D gene TRBD1, 5 bases. Germline CDR1 LNHDA, CDR2 SQIVND (reference sequence). The CDR3 has 15 amino acids. Trimming stripped 4 bases from V and 5 bases from J, with 15 bases between. CDR3 bases: TGTGCCAGTAGTAGCCCAAGGGGATATGAAAACATTCAGTACTTC. Amino acid sequence: CASSSPRGYENIQYF.

CDR3 bases: TGTGCCAGCGGGGGGGGGACTTTAGCGAACACCGGGGAGCTGTTTTTT. This sequence encodes CASGGGTLANTGELFF. The V and J genes are TRBV9 and TRBJ2-2; 7 nucleotides agree with TRBD2. The ends lost 7 bases at V and 0 bases at J; junction bases unmatched: 9. The CDR3 loop spans 16 amino acids. The germline V gene encodes CDR1 SGDLS and CDR2 YYNGEE.

This rearrangement joins TRBV25-1 to TRBJ2-3; 8 nucleotides line up with TRBD1. Germline V gene sequence: CDR1 MGHDK, CDR2 SYGVNS. Unmatched junction bases numbered 10, after V lost 5 bases and J lost 3 bases. The CDR3 extends over 16 amino acids. CDR3 nucleotide sequence: TGTGCCAGCAGTCTATGGACAGGGAGTAGAACAGATACGCAGTATTTT. As protein: CASSLWTGSRTDTQYF.

CDR3 residues: CASSRELAVSSYNEQFF. CDR3 nucleotide sequence: TGCGCCAGCAGCAGGGAACTAGCGGTCAGCTCCTACAATGAGCAGTTCTTC. This chain joins TRBV4-1 and TRBJ2-1; 8 bases align to TRBD2. V was clipped by 5 bases and J by 0 bases; unmatched bases: 9. Germline loops: CDR1 MGHRA, CDR2 YSYEKL. The CDR3 sequence is 17 residues long.

Comment on this clone: Other DNA sequences in this specimen translate into the identical CDR3. The J gene is TRBJ2-1, the V gene TRBV10-3; TRBD2 matches 13 bases. CDR1 is ENHRY, CDR2 SYGVKD, per germline. There are 14 residues in the CDR3. After removal of 6 bases from V and 5 bases from J, the junction contained 1 base not matched to a gene. CDR3 coding DNA: TGTGCCATCAGCGGGACTAGCGGGGACAATGAGCAGTTCTTC. Translation gives CAISGTSGDNEQFF.

This clone was observed a handful of times. The rearrangement links TRBV28 to TRBJ1-2; D may be TRBD1 (6 bases). This CDR3 region has 12 residues. The V and J ends lost 2 bases and 7 bases respectively, with 8 bases between them. Germline V lookup: CDR1 MDHEN, CDR2 SYDVKM. The CDR3 here is CASSLGGGGYTF. DNA for the CDR3: TGTGCCAGCAGTTTAGGGGGCGGTGGCTACACCTTC.

The V and J genes are TRBV6-1 and TRBJ1-2; unclear D gene. The V and J ends lost 5 bases and 8 bases respectively, with 9 bases between them. Germline V gene data show CDR1 as MNHNS and CDR2 as SASEGT. This CDR3 has 11 amino acids. CDR3 region: CASSSSFGYTF. CDR3 DNA: TGTGCCAGCAGTTCTAGTTTCGGCTACACCTTC.

The gene calls are TRBV13 and TRBJ2-5; TRBD2 might be the D (6 bases). The CDR3 length is 15 residues. V was clipped by 1 base and J by 7 bases, with 16 bases between them. From germline, CDR1 is PRHDT and CDR2 FYEKMQ (reference sequence). In nucleotides, the CDR3 is TGTGCCAGCAGCTTAGATGGGGGGAGTGGAGGGACCCAGTACTTC. It translates to CASSLDGGSGGTQYF.

The chain employs TRBV6-5 and TRBJ2-3, with 10 bases aligning to TRBD2. The CDR3 sequence is 15 residues long. J was trimmed by 4 bases and V by 6 bases; bases with no gene match: 7. CDR1 and CDR2 (germline): MNHEY, SVGAGI. In DNA, the CDR3 is TGTGCCAGCAGGCGGCAGGGACTAGCGCCAGATACGCAGTATTTT. Translated: CASRRQGLAPDTQYF.

The chain is built from TRBV7-2 and TRBJ2-7; tentative D call: TRBD2 (5 bases). CDR1 SGHTA and CDR2 FQGNSA come from the germline V gene. The CDR3 is made up of 13 amino acids. V lost 6 bases and J lost 2, with 11 bases in between. CDR3 sequence (DNA): TGTGCCAGCAGGCGAGGGTCTACCTACGAGCAGTACTTC. Residues: CASRRGSTYEQYF.

The chain joins TRBV7-9 to TRBJ2-1; no reliable D call. The CDR3 contains 14 residues. CDR1 is SEHNR and CDR2 is FQNEAQ in the germline V gene (reference sequence). The V end lost 7 bases, the J end lost 6 bases, and 16 bases lay between the germline ends. The CDR3 region has the DNA TGTGCCAGCACCCCCCCATGGCTAGTCAATGAGCAGTTCTTC. The encoded protein is CASTPPWLVNEQFF.

In regard to this clone: A junction end diverges from the germline sequence, so it may reflect a read error. The J gene is TRBJ2-4, the V gene TRBV19, with TRBD2 matching 7 bases. CDR1 is LNHDA and CDR2 is SQIVND in the germline V gene (reference sequence). CDR3 length: 16 amino acids. The CDR3 region is CASSNPGTTALNSQYF. The DNA for the CDR3 is TGTGCCAGTAGTAACCCCGGGACTACCGCCCTAAACAGTCAGTACTTC.

V is TRBV29-1 and J is TRBJ2-2, with D tentatively TRBD1 (5 bases). This CDR3 spans 14 amino acids. Germline V gene data show CDR1 as SQVTM and CDR2 as ANQGSEA. The V gene lost 1 base and the J gene lost 1 base, with 7 bases spanning the gap. The CDR3 here is CSVEGQLNTGELFF. Here the CDR3 DNA reads TGCAGCGTTGAAGGACAGCTGAACACCGGGGAGCTGTTTTTT.

The V gene is TRBV25-1, the J gene TRBJ2-1; a weak D match, TRBD2 (6 bases). V lost 3 bases and J 15 bases, leaving 15 bases between the germline ends. Germline CDR1 and CDR2: MGHDK and SYGVNS. This CDR3 has 12 amino acids. The CDR3 DNA sequence: TGTGCCAGCAGTGAGGACTACCATGAAAGGTTCTTC. This gives the protein CASSEDYHERFF.

This clone has a single count. The gene calls are TRBV7-2 and TRBJ2-3; TRBD2 matches at 8 bases. This CDR3 is 15 amino acids long. Germline CDR1 SGHTA, CDR2 FQGNSA. V was clipped by 2 bases and J by 2 bases; unmatched bases: 3. CDR3 amino acids: CASSLLAGYTDTQYF. In DNA, the CDR3 is TGTGCCAGCAGCTTACTAGCGGGCTACACAGATACGCAGTATTTT.